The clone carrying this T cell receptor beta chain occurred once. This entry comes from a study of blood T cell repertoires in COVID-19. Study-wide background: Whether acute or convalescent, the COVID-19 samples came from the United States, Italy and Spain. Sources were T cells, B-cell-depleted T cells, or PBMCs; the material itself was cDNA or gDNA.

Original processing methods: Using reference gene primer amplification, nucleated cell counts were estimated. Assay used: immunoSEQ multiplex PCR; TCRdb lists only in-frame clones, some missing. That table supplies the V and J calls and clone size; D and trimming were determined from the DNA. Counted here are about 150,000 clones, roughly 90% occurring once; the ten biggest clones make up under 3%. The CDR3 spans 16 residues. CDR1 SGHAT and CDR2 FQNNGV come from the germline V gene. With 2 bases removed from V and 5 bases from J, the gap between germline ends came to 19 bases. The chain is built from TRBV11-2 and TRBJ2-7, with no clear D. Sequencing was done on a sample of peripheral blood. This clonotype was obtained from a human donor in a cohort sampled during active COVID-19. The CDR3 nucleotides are TGTGCCAGCAGCTTATTCGGAGACCATGGCCTGGACGAGCAGTACTTC. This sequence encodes CASSLFGDHGLDEQYF.